This TCR beta chain was recorded in a study of T cells in localized non-small cell lung cancer. This clone was recorded a few times. Its specificity is unknown. Study results and caveats: Adjacent lung was found to contain a median approximately 60 of the top 100 tumor clones.

The assay was immunoSEQ multiplex PCR, and TCRdb's table has in-frame clones only and misses some. The profile shows approximately 41,000 clones, approximately 86% of them singletons. Losses at the gene ends were 0 bases for V and 4 bases for J; bases not matched to a gene: 14. The CDR3 sequence is 18 residues long. The germline V gene encodes CDR1 SGHNT and CDR2 YENEEA. The clonotype was recovered from a woman aged 18-49 years with stage III lung adenocarcinoma. The chain joins TRBV11-3 to TRBJ2-5; 7 bases map to TRBD1. The material sequenced was peripheral blood, taken before any cancer treatment. The CDR3 loop reads CASSLDHLGQKGGETQYF. The CDR3 DNA reads as TGTGCCAGCAGCTTAGATCATTTGGGACAGAAAGGGGGAGAGACCCAGTACTTC.